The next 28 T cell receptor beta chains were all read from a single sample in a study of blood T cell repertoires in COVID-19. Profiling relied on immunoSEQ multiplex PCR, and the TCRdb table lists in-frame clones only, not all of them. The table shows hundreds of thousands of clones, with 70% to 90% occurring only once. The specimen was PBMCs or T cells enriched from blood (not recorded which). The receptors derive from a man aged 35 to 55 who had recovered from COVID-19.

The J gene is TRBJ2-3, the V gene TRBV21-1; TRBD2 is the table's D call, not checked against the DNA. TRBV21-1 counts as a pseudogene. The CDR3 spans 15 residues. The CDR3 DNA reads TGTGCCAGCAGCCCCGACTTCCTTGCAGCAGATACGCAGTATTTT. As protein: CASSPDFLAADTQYF.

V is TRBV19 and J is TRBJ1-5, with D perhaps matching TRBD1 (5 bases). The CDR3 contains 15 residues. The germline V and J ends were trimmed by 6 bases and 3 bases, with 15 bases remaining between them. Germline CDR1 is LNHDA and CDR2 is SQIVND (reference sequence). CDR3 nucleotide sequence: TGTGCCAGTAGAAACCTCGGGGGTTTCAATCAGCCCCAGCATTTT. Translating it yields CASRNLGGFNQPQHF.

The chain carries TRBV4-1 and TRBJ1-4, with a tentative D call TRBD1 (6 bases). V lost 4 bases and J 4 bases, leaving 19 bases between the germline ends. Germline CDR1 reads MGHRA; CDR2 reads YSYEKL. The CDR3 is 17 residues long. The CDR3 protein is CASSPKYHGGVNEKLFF. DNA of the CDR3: TGCGCCAGCAGCCCTAAGTATCATGGGGGCGTTAATGAAAAACTGTTTTTT.

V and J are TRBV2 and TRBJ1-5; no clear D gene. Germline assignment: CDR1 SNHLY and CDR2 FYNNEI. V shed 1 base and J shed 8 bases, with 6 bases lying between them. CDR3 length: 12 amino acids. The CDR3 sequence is CASSEGQEPQHF. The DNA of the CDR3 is TGTGCCAGCAGTGAAGGCCAGGAGCCCCAGCATTTT.

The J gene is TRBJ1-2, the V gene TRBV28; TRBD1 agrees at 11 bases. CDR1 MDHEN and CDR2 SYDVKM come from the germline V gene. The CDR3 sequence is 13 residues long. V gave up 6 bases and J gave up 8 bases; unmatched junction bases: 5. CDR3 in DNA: TGTGCCAGCAGCTCGGGACAGGGGGAAGGCTACACCTTC. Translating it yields CASSSGQGEGYTF.

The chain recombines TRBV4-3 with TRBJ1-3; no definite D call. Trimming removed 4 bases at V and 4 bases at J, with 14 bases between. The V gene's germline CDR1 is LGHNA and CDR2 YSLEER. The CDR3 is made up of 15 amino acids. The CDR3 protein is CASSLHSGAGNTIYF. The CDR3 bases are TGCGCCAGCAGCCTCCACTCGGGAGCGGGAAACACCATATATTTT.

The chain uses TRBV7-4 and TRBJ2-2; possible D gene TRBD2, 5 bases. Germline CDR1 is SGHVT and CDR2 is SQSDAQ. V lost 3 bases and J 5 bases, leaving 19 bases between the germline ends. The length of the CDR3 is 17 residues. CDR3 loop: CASSFEAAAPGTGELFF. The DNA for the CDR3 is TGTGCCAGCAGCTTTGAAGCGGCCGCCCCGGGGACCGGGGAGCTGTTTTTT.

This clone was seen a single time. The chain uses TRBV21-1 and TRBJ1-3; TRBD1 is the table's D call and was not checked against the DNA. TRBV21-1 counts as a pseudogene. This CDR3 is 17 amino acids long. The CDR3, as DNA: TGTGCCAGCAGCAAAGTTCGCGTAGACAGCTCTGGAAACACCATATATTTT. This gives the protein CASSKVRVDSSGNTIYF.

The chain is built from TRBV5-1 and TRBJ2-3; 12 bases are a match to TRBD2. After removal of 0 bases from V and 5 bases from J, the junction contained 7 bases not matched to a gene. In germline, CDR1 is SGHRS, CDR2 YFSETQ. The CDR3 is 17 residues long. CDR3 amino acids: CASSLARLAGAKDTQYF. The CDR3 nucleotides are TGCGCCAGCAGCTTGGCCCGACTAGCGGGAGCTAAAGATACGCAGTATTTT.

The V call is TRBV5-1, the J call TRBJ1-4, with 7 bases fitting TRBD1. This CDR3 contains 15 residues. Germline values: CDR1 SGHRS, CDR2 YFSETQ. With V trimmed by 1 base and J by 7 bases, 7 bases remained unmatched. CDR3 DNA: TGCGCCAGCAGCTTGCTAGCGACAGGGAGTGAAAAACTGTTTTTT. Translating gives CASSLLATGSEKLFF.

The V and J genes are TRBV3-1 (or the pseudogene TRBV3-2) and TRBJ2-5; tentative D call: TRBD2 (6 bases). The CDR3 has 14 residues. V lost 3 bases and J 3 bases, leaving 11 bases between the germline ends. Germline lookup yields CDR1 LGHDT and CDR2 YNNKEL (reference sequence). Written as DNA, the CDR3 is TGTGCCAGCAGCCAGGGACTTCGGGAAGAGACCCAGTACTTC. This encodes CASSQGLREETQYF.

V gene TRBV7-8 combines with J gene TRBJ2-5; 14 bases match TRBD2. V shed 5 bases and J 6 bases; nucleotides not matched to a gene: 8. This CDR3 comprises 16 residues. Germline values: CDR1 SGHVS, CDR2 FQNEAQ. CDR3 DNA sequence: TGTGCCAGCAGCCCCGGGACTAGCGGGAGCCCCAAGACCCAGTACTTC. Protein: CASSPGTSGSPKTQYF.

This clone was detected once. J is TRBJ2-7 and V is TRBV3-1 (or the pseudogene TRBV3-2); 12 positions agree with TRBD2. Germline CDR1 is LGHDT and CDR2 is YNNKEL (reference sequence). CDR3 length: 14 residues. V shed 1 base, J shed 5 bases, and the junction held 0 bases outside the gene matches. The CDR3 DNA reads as TGTGCCAGCAGCCAAGGGACTAGCGGGAACGAGCAGTACTTC. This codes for CASSQGTSGNEQYF.

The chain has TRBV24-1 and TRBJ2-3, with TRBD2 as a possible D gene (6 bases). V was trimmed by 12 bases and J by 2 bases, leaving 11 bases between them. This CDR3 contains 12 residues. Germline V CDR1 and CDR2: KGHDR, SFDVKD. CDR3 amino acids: CAVGGVTDTQYF. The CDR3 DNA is TGTGCCGTCGGGGGAGTCACAGATACGCAGTATTTT.

The CDR3: CASSIELRGRPLHF. CDR3 nucleotide sequence: TGTGCCAGCTCAATAGAGCTGCGGGGGAGGCCCCTCCACTTT. V usage is TRBV2 and J usage is TRBJ1-6, with D possibly matching TRBD1 (5 bases). V was trimmed by 8 bases and J by 13 bases, leaving 21 bases between them. The germline CDR1 and CDR2 sequences are SNHLY and FYNNEI. The CDR3 loop spans 14 amino acids. The whole variable domain, remainder taken from reference TRBV2 and TRBJ1-6, is EPEVTQTPSHQVTQMGQEVILRCVPISNHLYFYWYRQILGQKVEFLVSFYNNEISEKSEIFDDQFSVERPDGSNFTLKIRSTKLEDSAMYFCASSIELRGRPLHFGNGTRLTVT.

DNA of the CDR3: TGTGCCAGCAGTCCTACAGGGGGCTCTGAAGCTTTCTTT. Residues: CASSPTGGSEAFF. The chain joins TRBV6-5 to TRBJ1-1; TRBD1 matches at 9 bases. The CDR3 totals 13 residues. CDR1 and CDR2 from the germline V gene are MNHEY and SVGAGI. V was clipped by 5 bases and J by 6 bases; unmatched bases: 4.

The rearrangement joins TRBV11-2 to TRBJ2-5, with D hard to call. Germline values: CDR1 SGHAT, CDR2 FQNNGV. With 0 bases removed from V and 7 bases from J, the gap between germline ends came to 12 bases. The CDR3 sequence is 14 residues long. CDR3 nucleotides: TGTGCCAGCAGCTTAGATCGGAACTCGGGGACCCAGTACTTC. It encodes CASSLDRNSGTQYF.

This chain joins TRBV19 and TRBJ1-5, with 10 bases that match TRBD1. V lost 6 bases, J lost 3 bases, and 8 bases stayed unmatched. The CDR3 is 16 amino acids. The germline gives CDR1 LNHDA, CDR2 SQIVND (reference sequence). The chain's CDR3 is CASSRTGGGNNQPQHF. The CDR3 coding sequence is TGTGCCAGTAGCCGGACAGGGGGAGGGAACAATCAGCCCCAGCATTTT.

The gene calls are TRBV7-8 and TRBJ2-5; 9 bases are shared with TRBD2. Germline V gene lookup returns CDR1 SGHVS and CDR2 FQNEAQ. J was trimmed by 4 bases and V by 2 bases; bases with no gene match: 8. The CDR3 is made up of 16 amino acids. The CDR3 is CASSLRSGRSGETQYF. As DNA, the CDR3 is TGTGCCAGCAGCTTACGGAGCGGGAGGTCTGGAGAGACCCAGTACTTC.

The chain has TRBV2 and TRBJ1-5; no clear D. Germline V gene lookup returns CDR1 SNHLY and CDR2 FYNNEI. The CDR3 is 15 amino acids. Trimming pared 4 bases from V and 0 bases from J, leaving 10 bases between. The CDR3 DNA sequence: TGTGCCAGCAGTGCAGGATGGAATAGCAATCAGCCCCAGCATTTT. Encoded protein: CASSAGWNSNQPQHF.

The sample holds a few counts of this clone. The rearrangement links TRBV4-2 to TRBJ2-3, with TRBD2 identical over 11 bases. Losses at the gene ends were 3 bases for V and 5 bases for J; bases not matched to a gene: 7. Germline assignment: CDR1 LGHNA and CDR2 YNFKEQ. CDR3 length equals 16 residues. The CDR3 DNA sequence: TGTGCCAGCAGCCAGGAACTAGCGGGAGTAGGAGATACGCAGTATTTT. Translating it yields CASSQELAGVGDTQYF.

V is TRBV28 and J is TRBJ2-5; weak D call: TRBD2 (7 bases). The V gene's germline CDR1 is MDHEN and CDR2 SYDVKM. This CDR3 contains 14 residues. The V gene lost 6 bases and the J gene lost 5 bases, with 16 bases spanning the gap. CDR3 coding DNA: TGTGCCAGCAGCGTCGGGGGGCAGGGGGAGACCCAGTACTTC. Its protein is CASSVGGQGETQYF. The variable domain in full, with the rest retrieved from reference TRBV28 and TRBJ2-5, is DVKVTQSSRYLVKRTGEKVFLECVQDMDHENMFWYRQDPGLGLRLIYFSYDVKMKEKGDIPEGYSVSREKKERFSLILESASTNQTSMYLCASSVGGQGETQYFGPGTRLLVL.

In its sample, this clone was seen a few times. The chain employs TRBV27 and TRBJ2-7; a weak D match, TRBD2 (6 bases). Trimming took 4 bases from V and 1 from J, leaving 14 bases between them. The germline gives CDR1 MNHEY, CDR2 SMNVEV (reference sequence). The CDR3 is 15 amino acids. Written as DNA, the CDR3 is TGTGCCAGCAGTTGGAGGGAGGTCACTTCCTACGAGCAGTACTTC. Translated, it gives CASSWREVTSYEQYF.

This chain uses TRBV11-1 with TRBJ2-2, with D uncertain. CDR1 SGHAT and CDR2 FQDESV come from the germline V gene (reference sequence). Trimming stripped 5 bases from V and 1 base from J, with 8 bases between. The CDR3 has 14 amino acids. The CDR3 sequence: CASSLLRNTGELFF. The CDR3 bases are TGTGCCAGCAGCCTTCTGCGGAACACCGGGGAGCTGTTTTTT.

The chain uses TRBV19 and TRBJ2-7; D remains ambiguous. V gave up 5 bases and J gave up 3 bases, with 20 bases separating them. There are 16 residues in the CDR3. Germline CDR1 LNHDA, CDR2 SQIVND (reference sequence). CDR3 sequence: CASSPTLDSSGYEQYF. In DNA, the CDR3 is TGTGCCAGTAGTCCGACCCTCGACTCGAGTGGCTACGAGCAGTACTTC. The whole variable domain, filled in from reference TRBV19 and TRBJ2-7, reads DGGITQSPKYLFRKEGQNVTLSCEQNLNHDAMYWYRQDPGQGLRLIYYSQIVNDFQKGDIAEGYSVSREKKESFPLTVTSAQKNPTAFYLCASSPTLDSSGYEQYFGPGTRLTVT.

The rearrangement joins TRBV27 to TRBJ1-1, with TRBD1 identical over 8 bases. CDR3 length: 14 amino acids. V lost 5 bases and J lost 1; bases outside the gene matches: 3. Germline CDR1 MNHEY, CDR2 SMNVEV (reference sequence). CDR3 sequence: CASSLGQGNTEAFF. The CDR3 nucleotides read TGTGCCAGCAGTCTTGGACAGGGGAACACTGAAGCTTTCTTT.

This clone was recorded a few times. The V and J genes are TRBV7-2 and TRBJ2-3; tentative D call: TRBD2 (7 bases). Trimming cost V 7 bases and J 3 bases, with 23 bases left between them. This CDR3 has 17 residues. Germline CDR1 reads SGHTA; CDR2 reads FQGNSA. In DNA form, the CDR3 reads TGTGCCAGCAAGCTTAGTTGGGGGGGGGCCGTGACAGATACGCAGTATTTT. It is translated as CASKLSWGGAVTDTQYF. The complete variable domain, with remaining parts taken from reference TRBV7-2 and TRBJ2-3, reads GAGVSQSPSNKVTEKGKDVELRCDPISGHTALYWYRQSLGQGLEFLIYFQGNSAPDKSGLPSDRFSAERTGGSVSTLTIQRTQQEDSAVYLCASKLSWGGAVTDTQYFGPGTRLTVL.

CDR3 in amino acids: CASSPSGGTLVEQFF. CDR3 nucleotides: TGTGCCAGCAGCCCCAGCGGGGGGACCTTGGTTGAGCAGTTCTTC. The genes are TRBV4-2 and TRBJ2-1, with 9 nucleotides matching TRBD2. The CDR3 sequence is 15 residues long. V shed 4 bases and J 9 bases; nucleotides not matched to a gene: 10. CDR1 LGHNA and CDR2 YNFKEQ come from the germline V gene.